The clone carrying this T cell receptor beta chain was seen only a few times. No antigen is known for it. These data originate in a study of T cells in Graves' hyperthyroidism and ophthalmopathy. General study results and limits: Separation of ophthalmopathy from stable hyperthyroidism was achieved by a 13 V-J model. Among thyroid clonotypes expanded above 0.001, most also appeared in blood.

TCR beta CDR3 region amplification was performed from RNA transcripts. The HTBI set primed first-round TCR CDR3 RT-PCR. TCRdb re-called the multiplex PCR reads with MiXCR, one entry per CDR3 protein. The sample has roughly 500,000 distinct CDR3 sequences, just over 45% seen once. The CDR3 is 14 amino acids. Unmatched junction bases numbered 5, after V lost 6 bases and J lost 3 bases. Germline loops: CDR1 MNHEY, CDR2 SMNVEV (reference sequence). V gene TRBV27 combines with J gene TRBJ2-1; 7 bases are a match to TRBD2. Source material: peripheral blood or thyroid tissue (not recorded which). This TCR derives from an adult woman with Graves' disease, either hyperthyroidism or ophthalmopathy (not recorded which). The CDR3 sequence: CASRTSRHYNEQFF. CDR3 sequence (DNA): TGTGCCAGCAGGACTAGCAGACACTACAATGAGCAGTTCTTC.